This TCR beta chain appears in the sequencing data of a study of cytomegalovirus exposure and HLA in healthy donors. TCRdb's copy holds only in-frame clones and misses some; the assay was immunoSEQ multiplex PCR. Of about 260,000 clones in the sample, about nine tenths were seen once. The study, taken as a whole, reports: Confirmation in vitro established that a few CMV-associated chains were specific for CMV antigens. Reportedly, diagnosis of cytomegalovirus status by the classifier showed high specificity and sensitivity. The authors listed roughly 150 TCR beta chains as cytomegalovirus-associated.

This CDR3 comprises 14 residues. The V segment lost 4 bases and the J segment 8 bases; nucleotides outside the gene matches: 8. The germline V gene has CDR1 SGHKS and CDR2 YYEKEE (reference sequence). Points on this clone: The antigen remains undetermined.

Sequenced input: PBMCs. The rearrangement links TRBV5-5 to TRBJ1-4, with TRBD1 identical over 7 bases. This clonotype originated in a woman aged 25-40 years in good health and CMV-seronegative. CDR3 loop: CASSGDRVGEKLFF. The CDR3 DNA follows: TGTGCCAGCAGCGGCGACAGGGTAGGAGAAAAACTGTTTTTT. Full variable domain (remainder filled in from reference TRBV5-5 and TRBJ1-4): DAGVTQSPTHLIKTRGQQVTLRCSPISGHKSVSWYQQVLGQGPQFIFQYYEKEERGRGNFPDRFSARQFPNYSSELNVNALLLGDSALYLCASSGDRVGEKLFFGSGTQLSVL.